This T cell receptor beta chain is from a study of cytomegalovirus exposure and HLA in healthy donors. It was with 60 Vbeta and 13 Jbeta primers that the PCR ran. Data came from immunoSEQ multiplex PCR; TCRdb stores just in-frame clones and leaves some out. Altogether around 140,000 clones are present, about 77% being singletons, with the ten largest covering 1.3%. The TCR comes from a woman in her 40s in good health and CMV-seronegative. The sample comprised PBMCs.

CDR3 protein: CASRGTRYSNQPQHF. As DNA, the CDR3 is TGTGCCTCGAGAGGGACACGGTATAGCAATCAGCCCCAGCATTTT. The V gene is TRBV10-3, the J gene TRBJ1-5, with a possible D match to TRBD1 (6 bases). The CDR3 runs to 15 residues. V gave up 11 bases and J gave up 0 bases, with 17 bases separating them. Germline CDR1 and CDR2: ENHRY and SYGVKD.